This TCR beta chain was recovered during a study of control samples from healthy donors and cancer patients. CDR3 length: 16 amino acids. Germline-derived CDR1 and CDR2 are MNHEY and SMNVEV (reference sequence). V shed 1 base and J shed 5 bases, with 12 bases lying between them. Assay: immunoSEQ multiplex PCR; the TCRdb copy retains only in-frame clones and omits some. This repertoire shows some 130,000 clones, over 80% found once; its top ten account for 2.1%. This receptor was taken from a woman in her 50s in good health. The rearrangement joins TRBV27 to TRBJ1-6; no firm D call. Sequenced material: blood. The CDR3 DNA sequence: TGTGCCAGCAGTTTATTACCGTTGAACAATAATTCACCCCTCCACTTT. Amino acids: CASSLLPLNNNSPLHF.